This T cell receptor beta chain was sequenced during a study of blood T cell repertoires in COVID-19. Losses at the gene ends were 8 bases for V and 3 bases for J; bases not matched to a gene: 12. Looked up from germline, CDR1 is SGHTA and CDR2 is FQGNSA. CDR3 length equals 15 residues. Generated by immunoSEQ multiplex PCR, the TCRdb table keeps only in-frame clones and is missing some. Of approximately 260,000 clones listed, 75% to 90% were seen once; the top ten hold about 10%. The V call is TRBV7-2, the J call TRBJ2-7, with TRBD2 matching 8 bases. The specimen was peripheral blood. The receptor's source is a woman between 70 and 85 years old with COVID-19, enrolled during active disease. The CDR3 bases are TGTGCCAGCCGCCGGGGGGGGGACGGATACTACGAGCAGTACTTC. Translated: CASRRGGDGYYEQYF.